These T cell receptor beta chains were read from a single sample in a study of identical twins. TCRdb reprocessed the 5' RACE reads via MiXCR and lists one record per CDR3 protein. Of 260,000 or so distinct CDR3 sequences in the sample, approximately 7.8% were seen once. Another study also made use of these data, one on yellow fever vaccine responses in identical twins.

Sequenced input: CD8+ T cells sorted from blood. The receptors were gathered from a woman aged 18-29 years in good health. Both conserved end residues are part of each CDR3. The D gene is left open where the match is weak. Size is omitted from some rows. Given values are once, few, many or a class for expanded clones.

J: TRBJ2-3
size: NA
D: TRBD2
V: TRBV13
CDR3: CASSLGTSGRRTDTQYF
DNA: TGTGCCAGCAGCCTAGGGACTAGCGGGAGACGCACAGATACGCAGTATTTT

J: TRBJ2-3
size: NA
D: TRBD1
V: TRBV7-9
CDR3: CASSQGTGFTDTQYF
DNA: TGTGCCAGCAGCCAAGGGACAGGGTTCACAGATACGCAGTATTTT

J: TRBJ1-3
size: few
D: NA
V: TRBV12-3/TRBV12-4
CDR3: CASSSGLGGNTIYF
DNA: TGTGCCAGCAGTTCAGGGTTAGGAGGAAACACCATATATTTT

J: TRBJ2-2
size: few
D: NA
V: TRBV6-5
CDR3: CASSWMGMTGELFF
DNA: TGTGCCAGCAGTTGGATGGGAATGACCGGGGAGCTGTTTTTT

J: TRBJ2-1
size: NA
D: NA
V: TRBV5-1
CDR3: CASSLVGTNEQFF
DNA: TGCGCCAGCAGCTTGGTGGGCACGAATGAGCAGTTCTTC

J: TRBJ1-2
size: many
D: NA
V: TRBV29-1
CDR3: CSVGTVYGYTF
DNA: TGCAGCGTTGGGACAGTCTATGGCTACACCTTC

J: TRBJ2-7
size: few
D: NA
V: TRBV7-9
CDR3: CASSSPTDYEQYF
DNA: TGTGCCAGCAGCTCTCCGACAGACTACGAGCAGTACTTC

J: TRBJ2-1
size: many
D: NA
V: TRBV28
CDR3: CASRGQFF
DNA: TGTGCCAGCAGAGGGCAGTTCTTC

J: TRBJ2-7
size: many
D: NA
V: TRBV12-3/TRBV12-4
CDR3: CASSLVGVYEQYF
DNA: TGTGCCAGCAGTTTAGTGGGCGTCTACGAGCAGTACTTC

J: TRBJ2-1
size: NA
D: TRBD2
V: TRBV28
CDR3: CASRVTSGLINEQFF
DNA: TGTGCCAGCAGGGTGACTAGCGGATTAATCAATGAGCAGTTCTTC

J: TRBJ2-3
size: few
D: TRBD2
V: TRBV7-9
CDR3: CASSLLSSGGGADTQYF
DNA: TGTGCCAGCAGCTTACTGTCTAGCGGGGGGGGCGCAGATACGCAGTATTTT

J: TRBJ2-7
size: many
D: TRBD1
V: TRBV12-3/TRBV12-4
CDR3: CASSSGTVIYEQYF
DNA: TGTGCCAGCAGTTCCGGGACAGTGATCTACGAGCAGTACTTC

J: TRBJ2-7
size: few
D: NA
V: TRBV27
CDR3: CASSPRLESYEQYF
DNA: TGTGCCAGCAGTCCCCGACTGGAATCCTACGAGCAGTACTTC

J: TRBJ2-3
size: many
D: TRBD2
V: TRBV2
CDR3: CASSEAGLAGSFSTDTQYF
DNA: TGTGCCAGCAGTGAAGCGGGACTAGCGGGGAGCTTTAGCACAGATACGCAGTATTTT

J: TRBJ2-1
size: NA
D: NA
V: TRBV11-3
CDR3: CASSAAIYQRDNNEQFF
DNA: TGTGCCAGCAGCGCCGCTATTTATCAGCGGGACAACAATGAGCAGTTCTTC

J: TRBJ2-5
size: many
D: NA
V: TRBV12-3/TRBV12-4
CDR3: CASRPDSLWETQYF
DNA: TGTGCCAGCAGACCCGACAGTCTATGGGAGACCCAGTACTTC

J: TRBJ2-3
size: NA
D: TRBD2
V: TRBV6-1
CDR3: CASRQGLADSFSTDTQYF
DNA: TGTGCCAGCAGACAAGGACTAGCAGATTCCTTTAGCACAGATACGCAGTATTTT

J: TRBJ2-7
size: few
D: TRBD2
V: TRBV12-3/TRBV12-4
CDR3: CASSLVRTSDEQYF
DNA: TGTGCCAGCAGTTTGGTGCGGACTAGCGACGAGCAGTACTTC

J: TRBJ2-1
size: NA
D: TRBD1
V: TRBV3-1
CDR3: CASSSFGQGRRSYNEQFF
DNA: TGTGCCAGCAGTTCTTTCGGACAGGGGCGCCGATCCTACAATGAGCAGTTCTTC

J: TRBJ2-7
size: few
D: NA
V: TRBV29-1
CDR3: CSAAQGLSYEQYF
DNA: TGCAGCGCCGCCCAGGGCTTGAGCTACGAGCAGTACTTC

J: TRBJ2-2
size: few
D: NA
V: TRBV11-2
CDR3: CASSLAPGRELFF
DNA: TGTGCCAGCAGCTTAGCCCCCGGTCGGGAGCTGTTTTTT

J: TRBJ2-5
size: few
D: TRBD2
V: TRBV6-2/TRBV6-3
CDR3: CASSYSQDFHPSGETQYF
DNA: TGTGCCAGCAGTTACTCGCAGGATTTCCACCCTAGCGGAGAGACCCAGTACTTC

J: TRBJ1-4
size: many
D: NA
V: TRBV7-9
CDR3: CASSKSNEKLFF
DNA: TGTGCCAGCAGCAAGAGTAATGAAAAACTGTTTTTT

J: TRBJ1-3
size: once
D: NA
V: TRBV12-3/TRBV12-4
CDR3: CASSFVRGNTIYF
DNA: TGTGCCAGCAGTTTCGTCCGCGGAAACACCATATATTTT

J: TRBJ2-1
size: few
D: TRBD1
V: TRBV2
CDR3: CASSVSGGQFF
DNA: TGTGCCAGCAGTGTATCAGGGGGGCAGTTCTTC

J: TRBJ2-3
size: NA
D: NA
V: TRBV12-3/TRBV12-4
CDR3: CASSLFPPLEWERLLADTQYF
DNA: TGTGCCAGCAGTTTATTCCCACCGCTGGAATGGGAACGCCTCTTGGCAGATACGCAGTATTTT

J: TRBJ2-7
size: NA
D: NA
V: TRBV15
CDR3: CATSRDASSYEQYF
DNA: TGTGCCACCAGCAGAGATGCGTCCTCCTACGAGCAGTACTTC

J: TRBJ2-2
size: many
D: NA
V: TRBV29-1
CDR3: CSASSGELFF
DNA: TGCAGCGCCTCCTCCGGGGAGCTGTTTTTT

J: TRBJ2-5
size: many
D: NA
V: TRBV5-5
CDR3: CASSLKSQETQYF
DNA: TGTGCCAGCAGCTTGAAAAGCCAAGAGACCCAGTACTTC

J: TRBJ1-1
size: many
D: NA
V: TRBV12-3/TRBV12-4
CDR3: CASQGPLFTEAFF
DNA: TGTGCCAGCCAGGGTCCATTGTTCACTGAAGCTTTCTTT

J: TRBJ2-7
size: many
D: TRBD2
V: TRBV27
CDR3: CASSFASGYEQYF
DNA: TGTGCCAGCAGTTTTGCTAGCGGATACGAGCAGTACTTC

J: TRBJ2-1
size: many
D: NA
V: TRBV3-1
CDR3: CASSQAGIEQFF
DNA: TGTGCCAGCAGCCAAGCGGGGATTGAGCAGTTCTTC

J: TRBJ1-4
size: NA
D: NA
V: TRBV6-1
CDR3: CASSERSGGGNEKLFF
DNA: TGTGCCAGCAGTGAGAGGTCGGGAGGGGGGAATGAAAAACTGTTTTTT

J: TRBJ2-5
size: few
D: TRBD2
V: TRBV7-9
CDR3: CASSPAWTSEYQETQYF
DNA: TGTGCCAGCAGCCCGGCGTGGACTAGCGAATACCAAGAGACCCAGTACTTC

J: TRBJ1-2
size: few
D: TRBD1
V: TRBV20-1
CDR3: CSASGSTSLRQGGYTF
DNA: TGCAGTGCCAGTGGCTCGACTTCTCTTCGACAGGGGGGCTACACCTTC